This TCR beta chain was observed in a study of T cell responses to AZD1222 COVID-19 vaccine. The CDR3 has 15 residues. Germline V lookup: CDR1 SGHAT, CDR2 FQNNGV. Trimming removed 2 bases from V and 4 bases from J, with 9 bases in between. Profiling relied on immunoSEQ multiplex PCR, and the TCRdb table lists in-frame clones only, not all of them. The sample includes over 150,000 clones, about 90% of them seen just once. The material was peripheral blood, obtained 28 days after the second AZD1222 dose. The V and J genes are TRBV11-2 and TRBJ1-6, with D unclear. This receptor was identified in an adult who received the AZD1222 COVID-19 vaccine. In DNA form, the CDR3 reads TGTGCCAGCAGCTTACGGGTCCGGTATAATTCACCCCTCCACTTT. Protein: CASSLRVRYNSPLHF.